The rows below give T cell receptor beta chains drawn from one sample of a study of monozygotic twins with inflammatory bowel disease. TCRdb re-called the 5' RACE reads and catalogs CDR3 proteins one per entry, DNA excluded. The table lists about 170,000 distinct CDR3 sequences, with 2.5% to 3% in the top ten. Sequencing was carried out using blood. The source of these receptors is a human donor with ulcerative colitis or Crohn's disease, or a healthy co-twin of an affected twin (not recorded which). CDR3s include the opening cysteine and the closing phenylalanine or tryptophan. The order of the fields is V gene, J gene, CDR3 protein.

TRBV4-2,TRBJ2-3,CASSEGGPSTDTQYF
TRBV10-3,TRBJ2-7,CAIRLAGDSYEQYF
TRBV10-3,TRBJ1-4,CAISPGTVNEKLFF
TRBV20-1,TRBJ1-5,CSALNRGNQPQHF
TRBV30,TRBJ2-7,CAWSRTALAGGFYEQYF
TRBV24-1,TRBJ2-5,CATSDSGQRQETQYF
TRBV11-2,TRBJ2-5,CASSSGQNLQETQYF
TRBV7-8,TRBJ1-6,CASSLVGQLYNSPLHF
TRBV12-3/TRBV12-4,TRBJ2-3,CASSPSGRADTQYF
TRBV12-3/TRBV12-4,TRBJ2-6,CASSTRTGRSSGANVLTF
TRBV5-6,TRBJ2-1,CASSLLASSYNEQFF
TRBV12-3/TRBV12-4,TRBJ2-2,CASSSGTGSIGELFF
TRBV5-1,TRBJ2-7,CASSFRNSPYEQYF
TRBV20-1,TRBJ2-5,CSAPYREETQYF
TRBV25-1,TRBJ2-7,CASSGPAWTGLEQYF
TRBV5-4,TRBJ2-7,CASSPTQSYEQYF
TRBV20-1,TRBJ2-5,CSAPLAGVGKETQYF
TRBV9,TRBJ2-7,CASSASGRYYEQYF
TRBV20-1,TRBJ1-6,CSAAGTLTGSYNSPLHF
TRBV9,TRBJ1-2,CASSVTPGQKTNYGYTF
TRBV12-5,TRBJ2-5,CASGSGQGKETQYF
TRBV29-1,TRBJ2-7,CSVLGGDGREGSSYEQYF
TRBV12-3/TRBV12-4,TRBJ1-3,CASRGVRGNTIYF
TRBV5-1,TRBJ2-3,CASSPGVGATTDTQYF
TRBV13,TRBJ2-1,CASSFQGQGSDEQFF
TRBV5-1,TRBJ1-6,CASSLEAYSGSPLHF
TRBV20-1,TRBJ2-4,CSALPRGWAKNIQYF
TRBV28,TRBJ2-3,CASSEPGGGATDTQYF
TRBV25-1,TRBJ1-5,CASSELKGYNQPQHF
TRBV20-1,TRBJ2-3,CSALRGDTQYF